This TCR beta chain is drawn from a study of blood T cell repertoires in COVID-19. Study at large: In each case, the material was cDNA or gDNA derived from T cells, B-cell-depleted T cells, or PBMCs.

V was shortened by 3 bases and J by 0 bases, with 13 bases between the two germline ends. CDR3 length: 16 amino acids. From germline, CDR1 is SGHRS and CDR2 YFSETQ. How the authors handled the data: Reference gene primers were amplified, and this amplification served to estimate nucleated cell counts. The data were produced by immunoSEQ multiplex PCR, yet TCRdb's version contains in-frame clones alone and is incomplete. The V and J calls and clone size were taken over from that table, and D and trimming were inferred from the DNA. This repertoire shows approximately 300,000 clones, around 89% found once; its top ten account for around 5.8%.

Sequencing was done on a sample of peripheral blood. This rearrangement joins TRBV5-1 to TRBJ1-3; D unclear. The origin of this receptor is a woman between 45 and 60 years old with COVID-19, enrolled during active disease. The CDR3: CASSSDLSSSGNTIYF. CDR3 DNA sequence: TGCGCCAGCAGCTCGGACTTGAGCTCCTCTGGAAACACCATATATTTT.